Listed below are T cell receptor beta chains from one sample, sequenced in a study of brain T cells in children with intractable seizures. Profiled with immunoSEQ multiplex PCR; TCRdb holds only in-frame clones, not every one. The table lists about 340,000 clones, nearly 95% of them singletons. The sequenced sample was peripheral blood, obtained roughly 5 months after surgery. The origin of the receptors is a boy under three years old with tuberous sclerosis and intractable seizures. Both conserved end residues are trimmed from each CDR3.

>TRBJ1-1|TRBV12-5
ASGLKPGLEAF
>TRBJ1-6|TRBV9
ASSVDARFNSPLH
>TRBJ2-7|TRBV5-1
ASSAEVFYEQY
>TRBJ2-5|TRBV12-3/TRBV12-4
ASSLEGETQY
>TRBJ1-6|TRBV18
ASSLRGSNNSPLH
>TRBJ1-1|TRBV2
ASAPLDTRNTEAF
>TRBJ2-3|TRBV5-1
ASSLGVRAPTDTQY
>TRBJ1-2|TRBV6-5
ASSYRQGGGYT
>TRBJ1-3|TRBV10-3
AISGTGGSGNTIY
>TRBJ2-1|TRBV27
ASSLVDRGNEQF
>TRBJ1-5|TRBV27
ASSQQGWAGDNQPQH
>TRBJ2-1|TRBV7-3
ASSLDGNNEQF
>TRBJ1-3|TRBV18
ASSPRGENTIY
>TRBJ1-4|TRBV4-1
ASSPLKDRINEKLF
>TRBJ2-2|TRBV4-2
ASSQVLVTNTGELF
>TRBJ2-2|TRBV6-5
ASSYSRGSGTGELF
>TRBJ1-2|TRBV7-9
ASSSRTGGFGYT
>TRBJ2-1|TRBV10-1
ASSERQVTDYQEQF
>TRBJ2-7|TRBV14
ASSQGLALFYEQY
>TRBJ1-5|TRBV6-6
ASTQGAGYSNQPQH
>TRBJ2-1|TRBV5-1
ASSPGTSGYNEQF
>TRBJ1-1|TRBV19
ASSISIGAKLF
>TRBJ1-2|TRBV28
ASSLGRGLGSYT
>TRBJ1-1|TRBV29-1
SGGDRNTEAF
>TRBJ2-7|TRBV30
AWSEWGPYEQY
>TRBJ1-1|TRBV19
ASIRQAMNTEAF
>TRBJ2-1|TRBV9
ASSVATSSRVHEQF
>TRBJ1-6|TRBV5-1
ASSTTWLGQGAYSPLH
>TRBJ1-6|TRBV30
AWSVEGGPNSPLH
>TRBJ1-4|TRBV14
ASSQLEGAWEKLF
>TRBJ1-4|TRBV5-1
ASSRDRSRGEKLF
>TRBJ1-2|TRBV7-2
ASSQKDRCQNYGYT